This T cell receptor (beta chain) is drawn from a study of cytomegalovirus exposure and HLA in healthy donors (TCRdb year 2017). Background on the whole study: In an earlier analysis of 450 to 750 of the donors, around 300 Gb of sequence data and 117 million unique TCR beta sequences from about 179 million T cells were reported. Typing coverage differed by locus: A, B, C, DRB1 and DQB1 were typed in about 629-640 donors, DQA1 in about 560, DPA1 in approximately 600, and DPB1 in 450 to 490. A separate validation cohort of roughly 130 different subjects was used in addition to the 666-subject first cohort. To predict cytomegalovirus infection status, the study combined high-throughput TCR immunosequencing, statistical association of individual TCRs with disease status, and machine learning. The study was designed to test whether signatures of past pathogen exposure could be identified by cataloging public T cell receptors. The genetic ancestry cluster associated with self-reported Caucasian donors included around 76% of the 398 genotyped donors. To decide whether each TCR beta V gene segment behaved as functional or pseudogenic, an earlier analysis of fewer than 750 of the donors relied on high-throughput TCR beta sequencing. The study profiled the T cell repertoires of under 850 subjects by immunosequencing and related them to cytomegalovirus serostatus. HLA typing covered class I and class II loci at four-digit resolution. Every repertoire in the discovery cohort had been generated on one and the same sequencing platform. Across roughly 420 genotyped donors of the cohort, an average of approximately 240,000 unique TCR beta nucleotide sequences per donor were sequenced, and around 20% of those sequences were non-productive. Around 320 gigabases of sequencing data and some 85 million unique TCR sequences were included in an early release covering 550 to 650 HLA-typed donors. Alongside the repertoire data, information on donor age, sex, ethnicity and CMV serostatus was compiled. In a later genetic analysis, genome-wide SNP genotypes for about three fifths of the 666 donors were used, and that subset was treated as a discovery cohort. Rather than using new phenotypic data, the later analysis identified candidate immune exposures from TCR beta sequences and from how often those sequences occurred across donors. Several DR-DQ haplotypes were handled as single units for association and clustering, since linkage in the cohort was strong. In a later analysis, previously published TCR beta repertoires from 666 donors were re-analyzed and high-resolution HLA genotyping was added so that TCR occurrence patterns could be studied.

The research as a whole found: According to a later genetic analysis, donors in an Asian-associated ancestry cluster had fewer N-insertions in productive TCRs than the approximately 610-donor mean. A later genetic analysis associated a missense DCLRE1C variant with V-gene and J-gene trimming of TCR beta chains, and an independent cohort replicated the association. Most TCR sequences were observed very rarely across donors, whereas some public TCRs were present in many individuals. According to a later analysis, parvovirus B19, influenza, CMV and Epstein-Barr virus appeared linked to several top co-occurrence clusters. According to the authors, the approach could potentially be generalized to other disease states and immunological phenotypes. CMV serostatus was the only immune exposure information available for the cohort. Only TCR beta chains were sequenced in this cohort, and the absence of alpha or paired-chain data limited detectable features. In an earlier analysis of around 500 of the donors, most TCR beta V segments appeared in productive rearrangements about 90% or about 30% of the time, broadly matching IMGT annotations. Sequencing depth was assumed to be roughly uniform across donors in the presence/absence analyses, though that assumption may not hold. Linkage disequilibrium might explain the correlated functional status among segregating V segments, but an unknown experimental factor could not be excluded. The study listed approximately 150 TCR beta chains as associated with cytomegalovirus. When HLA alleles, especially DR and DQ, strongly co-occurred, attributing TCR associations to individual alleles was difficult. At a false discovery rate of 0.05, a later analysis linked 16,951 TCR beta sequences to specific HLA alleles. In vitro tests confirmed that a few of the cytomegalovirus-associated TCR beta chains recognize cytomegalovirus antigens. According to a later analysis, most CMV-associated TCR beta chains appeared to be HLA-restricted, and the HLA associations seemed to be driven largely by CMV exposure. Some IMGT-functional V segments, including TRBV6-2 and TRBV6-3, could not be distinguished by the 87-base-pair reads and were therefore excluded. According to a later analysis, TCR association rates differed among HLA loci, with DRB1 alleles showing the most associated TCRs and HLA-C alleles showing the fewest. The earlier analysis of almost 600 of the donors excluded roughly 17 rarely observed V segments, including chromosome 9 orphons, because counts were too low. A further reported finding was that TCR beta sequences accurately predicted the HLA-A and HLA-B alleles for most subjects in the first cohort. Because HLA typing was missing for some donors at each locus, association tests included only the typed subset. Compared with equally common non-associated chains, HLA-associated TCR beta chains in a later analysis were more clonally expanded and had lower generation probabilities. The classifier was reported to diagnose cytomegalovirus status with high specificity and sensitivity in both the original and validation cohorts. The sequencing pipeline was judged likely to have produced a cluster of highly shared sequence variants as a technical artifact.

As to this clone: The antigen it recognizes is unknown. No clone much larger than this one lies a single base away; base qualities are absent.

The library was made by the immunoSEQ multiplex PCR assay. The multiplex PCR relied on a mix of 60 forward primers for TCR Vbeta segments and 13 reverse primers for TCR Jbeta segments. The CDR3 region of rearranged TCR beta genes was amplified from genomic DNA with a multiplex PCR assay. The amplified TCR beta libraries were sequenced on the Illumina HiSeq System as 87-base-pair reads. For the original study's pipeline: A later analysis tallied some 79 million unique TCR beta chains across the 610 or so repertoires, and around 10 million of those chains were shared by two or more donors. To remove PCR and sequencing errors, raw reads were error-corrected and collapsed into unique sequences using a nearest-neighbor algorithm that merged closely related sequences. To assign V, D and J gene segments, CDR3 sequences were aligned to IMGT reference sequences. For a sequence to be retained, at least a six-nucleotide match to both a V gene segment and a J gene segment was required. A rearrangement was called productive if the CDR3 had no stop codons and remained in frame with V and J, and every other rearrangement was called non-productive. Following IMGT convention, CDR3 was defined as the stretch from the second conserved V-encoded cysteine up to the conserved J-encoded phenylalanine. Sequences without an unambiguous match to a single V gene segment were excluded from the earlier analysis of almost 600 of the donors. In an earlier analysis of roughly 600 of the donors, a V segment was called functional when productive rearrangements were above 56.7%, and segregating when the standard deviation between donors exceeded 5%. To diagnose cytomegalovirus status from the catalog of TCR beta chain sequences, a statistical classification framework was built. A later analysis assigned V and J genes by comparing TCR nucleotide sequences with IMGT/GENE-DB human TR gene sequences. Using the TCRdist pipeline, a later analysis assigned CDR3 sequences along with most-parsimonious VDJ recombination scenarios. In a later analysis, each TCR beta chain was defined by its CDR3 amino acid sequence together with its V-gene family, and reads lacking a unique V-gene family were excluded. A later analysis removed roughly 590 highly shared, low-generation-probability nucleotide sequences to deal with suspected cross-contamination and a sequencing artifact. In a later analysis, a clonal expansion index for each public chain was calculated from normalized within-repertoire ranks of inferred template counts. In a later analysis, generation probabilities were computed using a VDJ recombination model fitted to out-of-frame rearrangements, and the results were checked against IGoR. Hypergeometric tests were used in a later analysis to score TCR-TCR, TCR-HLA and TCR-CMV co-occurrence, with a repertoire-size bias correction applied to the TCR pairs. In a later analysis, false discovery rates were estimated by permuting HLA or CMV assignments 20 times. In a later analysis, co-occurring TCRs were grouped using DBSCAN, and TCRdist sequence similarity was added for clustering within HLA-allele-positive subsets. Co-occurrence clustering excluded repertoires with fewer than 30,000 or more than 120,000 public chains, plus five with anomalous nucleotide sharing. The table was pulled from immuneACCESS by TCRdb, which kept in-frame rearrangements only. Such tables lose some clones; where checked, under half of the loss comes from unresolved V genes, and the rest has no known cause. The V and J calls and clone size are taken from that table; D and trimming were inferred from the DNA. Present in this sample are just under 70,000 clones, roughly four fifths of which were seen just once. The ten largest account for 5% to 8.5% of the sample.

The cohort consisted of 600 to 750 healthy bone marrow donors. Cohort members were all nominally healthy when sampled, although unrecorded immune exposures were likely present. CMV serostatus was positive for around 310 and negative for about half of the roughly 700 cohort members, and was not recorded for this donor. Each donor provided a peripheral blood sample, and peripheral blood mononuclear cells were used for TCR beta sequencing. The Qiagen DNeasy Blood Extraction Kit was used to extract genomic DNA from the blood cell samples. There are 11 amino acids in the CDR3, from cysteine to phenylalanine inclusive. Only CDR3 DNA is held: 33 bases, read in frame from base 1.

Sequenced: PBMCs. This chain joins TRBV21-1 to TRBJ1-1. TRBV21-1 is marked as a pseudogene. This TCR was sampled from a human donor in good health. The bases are TGTGCCAGCAGCAAGAGCACTGAAGCTTTCTTT. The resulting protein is CASSKSTEAFF.